This T cell receptor beta chain was obtained from a study of patients and donors after allogeneic stem cell transplantation (dated by TCRdb to the early 2020s). The library was built by means of RT-PCR. For sequencing, a NextSeq 550 was employed. Through fastp at Q25 and MiXCR, TCRdb rebuilt clones from the public reads, retaining in-frame beta chains. For every CDR3 protein sequence, its rows merge into one entry that carries the most common genes and DNA. The table for this sample lists more than 850,000 distinct CDR3 sequences; roughly 18% of them were counted only once. The top ten constitute roughly 6% of the sample. A word on this clonotype: The antigen it recognizes is unknown. No much larger clone is present one base from it, and per-base qualities are unavailable.

The CDR3 holds 13 amino acids from the cysteine to the phenylalanine. Just the 39-base CDR3 DNA is kept, in frame starting at base 1. Taken from the germline V gene (reference sequence), the CDR1 and CDR2 loops are GTSNPN and SVGIG. The junction shows trimming of 5 bases on V and 4 bases on J, plus 14 bases between the germline ends. This receptor was obtained from a human donor who was either an allogeneic HSCT recipient or a stem cell or donor lymphocyte infusion donor (not recorded which). It is not recorded whose cells these are; they may come from a transplant donor. The V and J segments used are TRBV30 and TRBJ1-1, with the D gene not confidently named. The source material was blood, either unsorted or a sorted T cell fraction (not recorded which). The CDR3 protein is CAWDPGVGTEAFF. The nucleotide sequence reads TGTGCCTGGGATCCTGGGGTAGGCACTGAAGCTTTCTTT.